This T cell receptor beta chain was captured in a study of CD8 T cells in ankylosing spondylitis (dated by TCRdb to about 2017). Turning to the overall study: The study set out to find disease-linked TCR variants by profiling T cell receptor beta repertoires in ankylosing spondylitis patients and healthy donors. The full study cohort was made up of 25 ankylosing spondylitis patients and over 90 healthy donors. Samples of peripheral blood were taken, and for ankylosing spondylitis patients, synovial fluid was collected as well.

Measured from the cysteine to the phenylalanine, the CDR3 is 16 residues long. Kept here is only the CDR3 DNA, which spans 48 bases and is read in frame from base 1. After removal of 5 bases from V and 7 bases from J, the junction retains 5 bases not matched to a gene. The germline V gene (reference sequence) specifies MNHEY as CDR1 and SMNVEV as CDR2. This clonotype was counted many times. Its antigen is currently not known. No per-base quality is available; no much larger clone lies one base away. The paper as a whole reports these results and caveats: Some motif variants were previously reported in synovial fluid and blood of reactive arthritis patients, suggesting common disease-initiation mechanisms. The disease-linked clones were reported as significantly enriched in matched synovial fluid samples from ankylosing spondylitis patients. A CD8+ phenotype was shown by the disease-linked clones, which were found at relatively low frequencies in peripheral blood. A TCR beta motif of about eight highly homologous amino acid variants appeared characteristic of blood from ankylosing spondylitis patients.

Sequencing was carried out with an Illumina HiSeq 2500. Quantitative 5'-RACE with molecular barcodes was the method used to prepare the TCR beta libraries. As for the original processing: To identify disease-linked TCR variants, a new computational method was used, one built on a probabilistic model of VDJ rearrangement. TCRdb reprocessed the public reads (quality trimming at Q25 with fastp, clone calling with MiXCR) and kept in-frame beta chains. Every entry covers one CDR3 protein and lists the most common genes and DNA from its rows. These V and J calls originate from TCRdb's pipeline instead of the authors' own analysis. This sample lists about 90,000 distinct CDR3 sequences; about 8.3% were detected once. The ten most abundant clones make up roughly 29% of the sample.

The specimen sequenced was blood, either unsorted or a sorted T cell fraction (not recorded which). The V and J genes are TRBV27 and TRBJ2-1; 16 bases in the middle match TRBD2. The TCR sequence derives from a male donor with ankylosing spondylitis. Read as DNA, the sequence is TGTGCCAGCAGTCTGGGGACTAGCGGGAGGGGGAATGAGCAGTTCTTC. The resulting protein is CASSLGTSGRGNEQFF.